This note documents a single T cell receptor (beta chain) sequence. Its target is unknown. PCR used 60 Vbeta primers and 13 Jbeta primers. The protocol was immunoSEQ multiplex PCR, while the TCRdb copy is restricted to in-frame clones and leaves out a portion. Here the sample spans about 150,000 clones, around 73% being singletons. The data are from a study of cytomegalovirus exposure and HLA in healthy donors. Notes on the study in general: Sequencing likely produced, as an artifact, a cluster of highly shared sequence variants. Another analysis was done later, and it associated roughly 15,000 TCR beta sequences with HLA alleles at 0.05 false discovery rate. In an earlier analysis, about 87% or about 30%: the productive usage of most TCR beta V segments. In a later analysis, V- and J-gene trimming of beta chains associated with a DCLRE1C missense variant, replicated independently.

The CDR3 is 15 amino acids. The junction had 4 bases not matched to a gene; V was cut back by 5 bases and J by 7 bases. In germline, CDR1 is SEHNR, CDR2 FQNEAQ (reference sequence). The sequence was collected from a woman between 18 and 29 years old in good health and CMV-seronegative. Sequencing was done on a sample of PBMCs. V gene TRBV7-9 combines with J gene TRBJ2-1; 14 positions agree with TRBD2. CDR3 coding DNA: TGTGCCAGCAGCCGACTAGCGGGAGGGGAGAATGAGCAGTTCTTC. It yields the protein CASSRLAGGENEQFF.